This is a list of T cell receptor beta chains from one sample in a study of CD8+CD57+ T cells in acquired aplastic anemia. One entry per CDR3 protein, called by TCRdb with MiXCR from the reads. Altogether 80,000 or so distinct CDR3 sequences are present, 40% to 50% being singletons, with the ten largest covering approximately 61%. The sequenced sample consisted of sorted CD4+, CD8+, or CD8+CD57+ T cells (not recorded which) from PBMCs. The receptors were sampled from a human donor in good health, serving as a control. Both conserved end residues are part of each CDR3. Fields, in order: D gene, V gene, clone size, J gene, CDR3 DNA, CDR3 protein. D genes are given only for firm matches. Not every row has a clone size; where given, it reads once, few, many or a size class.

d_gene: TRBD1; v_gene: TRBV25-1; abundance: -; j_gene: TRBJ2-1; CDR3nt: TGTGCCAGCTACACAGGGGGCAGTGAGCAGTTCTTC; CDR3aa: CASYTGGSEQFF
d_gene: -; v_gene: TRBV10-3; abundance: -; j_gene: TRBJ1-1; CDR3nt: TGTGCCAGCAGAATCTGGGAGGGGTGGGACACTGAAGCTTTCTTT; CDR3aa: CASRIWEGWDTEAFF
d_gene: TRBD1; v_gene: TRBV27; abundance: few; j_gene: TRBJ2-7; CDR3nt: TGTGCCAGCAGTTTGGGACAGGGGGCGTTCGAGCAGTACTTC; CDR3aa: CASSLGQGAFEQYF
d_gene: -; v_gene: TRBV25-1; abundance: few; j_gene: TRBJ1-1; CDR3nt: TGTGCCAGCAGCTTAGCAGCGTATGAAGCTTTCTTT; CDR3aa: CASSLAAYEAFF
d_gene: -; v_gene: TRBV12-3/TRBV12-4; abundance: many; j_gene: TRBJ1-6; CDR3nt: TGTGCCAGCAGTCCCGGTCTGGCAGGTTCACCCCTCCACTTT; CDR3aa: CASSPGLAGSPLHF
d_gene: -; v_gene: TRBV11-2; abundance: -; j_gene: TRBJ1-1; CDR3nt: TGTGCCCGCGCGGGGGCGAGGGGAAGAACTGAAGCTTTCTTT; CDR3aa: CARAGARGRTEAFF
d_gene: -; v_gene: TRBV10-3; abundance: once; j_gene: TRBJ1-5; CDR3nt: TGTGCCATCACTGAAGGCGGTCAGCCCCAGCATTTT; CDR3aa: CAITEGGQPQHF
d_gene: -; v_gene: TRBV5-1; abundance: -; j_gene: TRBJ1-2; CDR3nt: TGCGCCAGCAGCTTGGAGACAGGAGGGGGTAACTATAGCTACACCTTC; CDR3aa: CASSLETGGGNYSYTF
d_gene: -; v_gene: TRBV20-1; abundance: many; j_gene: TRBJ2-7; CDR3nt: TGCAGTGCTAGAGATCTCCTAATGAGCTCCTACGAGCAGTACTTC; CDR3aa: CSARDLLMSSYEQYF
d_gene: -; v_gene: TRBV20-1; abundance: many; j_gene: TRBJ2-7; CDR3nt: TGCAGTGCTAGCCCCAGGGGGGGGTTATCGAACTACGAGCAGTACTTC; CDR3aa: CSASPRGGLSNYEQYF
d_gene: -; v_gene: TRBV27; abundance: -; j_gene: TRBJ1-2; CDR3nt: TGTGCCAGCAGATCTAGGGGGGGCGGCTATGGCTACACCTTC; CDR3aa: CASRSRGGGYGYTF
d_gene: -; v_gene: TRBV7-2; abundance: many; j_gene: TRBJ2-1; CDR3nt: TGTGCCAGCAGCCCACGAACCCCGTTGTTTCACTACAATGAGCAGTTCTTC; CDR3aa: CASSPRTPLFHYNEQFF
d_gene: TRBD1; v_gene: TRBV27; abundance: few; j_gene: TRBJ2-7; CDR3nt: TGTGCCAGCAGTTTTAGTGGCAGTGACAGGGGGCTCACCTACGAGCAGTACTTC; CDR3aa: CASSFSGSDRGLTYEQYF
d_gene: TRBD2; v_gene: TRBV6-4; abundance: -; j_gene: TRBJ2-3; CDR3nt: TGTGCCAGCAGTGCGGCGGGGGGGGCAGATACGCAGTATTTT; CDR3aa: CASSAAGGADTQYF
d_gene: TRBD1; v_gene: TRBV7-9; abundance: once; j_gene: TRBJ2-2; CDR3nt: TGTGTCAGCAGCTCCACACCCCGGGACAGGGGGACCGGGGAGCTGTTTTTT; CDR3aa: CVSSSTPRDRGTGELFF
d_gene: TRBD1; v_gene: TRBV4-1; abundance: few; j_gene: TRBJ2-7; CDR3nt: TGCGCCAGCAGCCAAGATCTCGAGGTACAGGGGGCCTCCTACGAGCAGTACTTC; CDR3aa: CASSQDLEVQGASYEQYF
d_gene: -; v_gene: TRBV2; abundance: -; j_gene: TRBJ1-1; CDR3nt: TGTGCCAGCAGTCAGGTATACCTGAACACTGAAGCTTTCTTT; CDR3aa: CASSQVYLNTEAFF
d_gene: -; v_gene: TRBV5-1; abundance: -; j_gene: TRBJ1-1; CDR3nt: TGCGCCAGCAGCTTCCAGGACAGCACTGAAGCTTTCTTT; CDR3aa: CASSFQDSTEAFF
d_gene: -; v_gene: TRBV7-7; abundance: few; j_gene: TRBJ2-3; CDR3nt: TGTGCCAGCAGTACCGGGGGCACAGATACGCAGTATTTT; CDR3aa: CASSTGGTDTQYF
d_gene: -; v_gene: TRBV15; abundance: -; j_gene: TRBJ2-7; CDR3nt: TGTGCCACCAGCAGAGTAATGGGGGGCTACGAGCAGTACTTC; CDR3aa: CATSRVMGGYEQYF
d_gene: TRBD1; v_gene: TRBV9; abundance: many; j_gene: TRBJ2-1; CDR3nt: TGTGCCAGCAGCGATCGCGGACAGGGTGAGCAGTTCTTC; CDR3aa: CASSDRGQGEQFF
d_gene: -; v_gene: TRBV19; abundance: -; j_gene: TRBJ2-2; CDR3nt: TGTGCCAGTTATAAACAGGGAGGGACCGGGGAGCTGTTTTTT; CDR3aa: CASYKQGGTGELFF
d_gene: -; v_gene: TRBV6-5; abundance: few; j_gene: TRBJ2-1; CDR3nt: TGTGCCAGCAGTTACACGACAGACAATGAGCAGTTCTTC; CDR3aa: CASSYTTDNEQFF
d_gene: TRBD1; v_gene: TRBV12-3/TRBV12-4; abundance: few; j_gene: TRBJ2-2; CDR3nt: TGTGCCAGCACCATAGGGACAGGGGAAAACACCGGGGAGCTGTTTTTT; CDR3aa: CASTIGTGENTGELFF
d_gene: TRBD1; v_gene: TRBV7-2; abundance: many; j_gene: TRBJ1-1; CDR3nt: TGTGCCAGCAGCCAGGGGGCACGGACTGAAGCTTTCTTT; CDR3aa: CASSQGARTEAFF
d_gene: -; v_gene: TRBV7-9; abundance: -; j_gene: TRBJ1-1; CDR3nt: TGTGCCAGCAGCGGGACCCCGAACACTGAAGCTTTCTTT; CDR3aa: CASSGTPNTEAFF
d_gene: TRBD1; v_gene: TRBV6-6; abundance: many; j_gene: TRBJ1-6; CDR3nt: TGTGCCAGCAGTTACTCGGGGACAGCCAATTCACCCCTCCACTTT; CDR3aa: CASSYSGTANSPLHF
d_gene: -; v_gene: TRBV7-9; abundance: -; j_gene: TRBJ2-3; CDR3nt: TGTGCCAGCAGCCCTCGGGGCCCAGATACGCAGTATTTT; CDR3aa: CASSPRGPDTQYF
d_gene: -; v_gene: TRBV20-1; abundance: -; j_gene: TRBJ1-6; CDR3nt: TGCAGTGCTAGAGATCATCGCTCACCCCTCCACTTT; CDR3aa: CSARDHRSPLHF
d_gene: TRBD1; v_gene: TRBV19; abundance: few; j_gene: TRBJ2-1; CDR3nt: TGTGCCAGTAGTATTGGACAGGGGGCTTACAATGAGCAGTTCTTC; CDR3aa: CASSIGQGAYNEQFF
d_gene: -; v_gene: TRBV15; abundance: -; j_gene: TRBJ2-5; CDR3nt: TGTGCCACCAGCACACAGTCCCCGACTGGGGAGACCCAGTACTTC; CDR3aa: CATSTQSPTGETQYF
d_gene: -; v_gene: TRBV12-3/TRBV12-4; abundance: few; j_gene: TRBJ1-4; CDR3nt: TGTGCCAGCACTATGACAGGAACTAATGAAAAACTGTTTTTT; CDR3aa: CASTMTGTNEKLFF
d_gene: TRBD2; v_gene: TRBV25-1; abundance: -; j_gene: TRBJ2-7; CDR3nt: TGTGCCAGCAGTGCCCTAGCGGGACTAGCGGGAGGTAGGGTCTCCTACGAGCAGTACTTC; CDR3aa: CASSALAGLAGGRVSYEQYF
d_gene: TRBD2; v_gene: TRBV4-1; abundance: -; j_gene: TRBJ2-7; CDR3nt: TGCGCCAGCAGCCAAACGAGTAGCGGGAGGTACTTC; CDR3aa: CASSQTSSGRYF
d_gene: -; v_gene: TRBV11-1; abundance: -; j_gene: TRBJ1-2; CDR3nt: TGTGCCAGCAGCTTAGCGGCGGACACTAAGGGCCGTGGCTACACCTTC; CDR3aa: CASSLAADTKGRGYTF
d_gene: -; v_gene: TRBV9; abundance: many; j_gene: TRBJ2-7; CDR3nt: TGTGCCAGCAGCGTCGTGGCCTCTTACGAGCAGTACTTC; CDR3aa: CASSVVASYEQYF
d_gene: -; v_gene: TRBV4-1; abundance: many; j_gene: TRBJ1-5; CDR3nt: TGCGCCAGCAGCCAGGAGGGCCTCGATTCGGGACAGCCCCAGCATTTT; CDR3aa: CASSQEGLDSGQPQHF
d_gene: -; v_gene: TRBV7-9; abundance: many; j_gene: TRBJ1-3; CDR3nt: TGTGCCAGCAGCCGAACTACTGGGGTTGACACCATATATTTT; CDR3aa: CASSRTTGVDTIYF
d_gene: -; v_gene: TRBV6-5; abundance: few; j_gene: TRBJ2-1; CDR3nt: TGTGCCAGCAGTAACACAGGGCATGAGCAGTTCTTC; CDR3aa: CASSNTGHEQFF
d_gene: -; v_gene: TRBV10-1; abundance: -; j_gene: TRBJ2-2; CDR3nt: TGCGCCAGCGTAGTCCACGGGGAGCTGTTTTTT; CDR3aa: CASVVHGELFF